The clone carrying this T cell receptor (beta chain) was seen only a few times. The CDR3 regions of TCR beta were amplified from RNA transcripts. TCR CDR3 underwent first-round RT-PCR with the HTBI primer set. From the multiplex PCR reads, TCRdb called clonotypes with MiXCR, one entry per CDR3 protein. The sample yields fewer than 700,000 distinct CDR3 sequences, roughly 15% seen once. The V gene's germline CDR1 is LNHDA and CDR2 SQIVND (reference sequence). V lost 6 bases and J lost 5, with 13 bases in between. The CDR3 totals 13 residues. The data were taken from a study of T cells in Graves' hyperthyroidism and ophthalmopathy.

The TCR sequence derives from a young woman with Graves' hyperthyroidism. The sample taken for sequencing was blood. This sequence joins TRBV19 and TRBJ2-5; D gene uncertain. The CDR3 reads CASRLGSVETQYF. The CDR3 nucleotides read TGTGCCAGTAGATTAGGCAGCGTCGAGACCCAGTACTTC.